This TCR beta chain emerged from a study of T cells in Graves' hyperthyroidism and ophthalmopathy. This clonotype has a count of ten or more. Its antigen remains unidentified. It was RNA transcripts that yielded the amplified TCR beta CDR3 regions. First-round RT-PCR of the TCR CDR3 relied on the HTBI primer set. TCRdb processed the multiplex PCR reads anew with MiXCR; each CDR3 protein has one entry. The repertoire includes 250,000 to 300,000 distinct CDR3 sequences, roughly 13% of them detected once, and 7.9% sits in the top ten. With 2 bases removed from V and 10 bases from J, the gap between germline ends came to 12 bases. Germline assignment: CDR1 DFQATT and CDR2 SNEGSKA (reference sequence). This CDR3 region has 13 residues. General study results and limits: Ophthalmopathy got predicted by the model a median roughly 6.4 months before its onset.

Patients having uncontrolled infection, another autoimmune disease, pregnancy or lactation were not included. Sequenced: blood. The TCR originated in a woman aged 40 to 50 with Graves' hyperthyroidism. The rearrangement uses TRBV20-1 and TRBJ1-6; tentative D call: TRBD1 (5 bases). Written as DNA, the CDR3 is TGCAGTGCTAGAAGTCAGGGTGAATCACCCCTCCACTTT. Protein sequence: CSARSQGESPLHF.